This passage covers 25 T cell receptor beta chains from one sample sequenced in a study of control samples from healthy donors and cancer patients. This table comes from immunoSEQ multiplex PCR, and its TCRdb copy is limited to in-frame clones, with some not included. The data contain about 200,000 clones, roughly nine tenths of them singletons. What was sequenced was blood. The receptors stem from a man between 25 and 39 years old in good health.

This sequence joins TRBV5-1 and TRBJ1-1; D is possibly TRBD1 (5 bases). V was trimmed by 4 bases and J by 1 base, leaving 17 bases between them. CDR3 size: 16 residues. Germline V gene sequence: CDR1 SGHRS, CDR2 YFSETQ. CDR3 bases: TGCGCCAGCAGCCCTCGGGGCGGCCGAGAGAACACTGAAGCTTTCTTT. This translates into CASSPRGGRENTEAFF.

This chain joins TRBV24-1 and TRBJ1-4; D is perhaps TRBD1 (5 bases). The germline V gene encodes CDR1 KGHDR and CDR2 SFDVKD. With 7 bases removed from V and 1 base from J, the gap between germline ends came to 21 bases. CDR3 length: 18 residues. The CDR3: CATRAPSGELKTNEKLFF. In DNA form, the CDR3 reads TGTGCCACCAGGGCTCCATCGGGGGAACTTAAAACTAATGAAAAACTGTTTTTT.

This chain connects TRBV6-6 to TRBJ1-3; the D is unclear. V was pared by 2 bases and J by 8 bases, with 16 bases between. Germline V lookup: CDR1 MNHNY, CDR2 SVGAGI (reference sequence). This CDR3 is 15 amino acids long. In nucleotides, the CDR3 is TGTGCCAGCAGTTACGGGGTCACCTGGAAGCACACCATATATTTT. Amino acids: CASSYGVTWKHTIYF.

The chain carries TRBV19 and TRBJ1-3, with a tentative D call TRBD1 (5 bases). The CDR3 has 17 amino acids. V lost 7 bases and J lost 1, with 20 bases in between. Germline V CDR1 and CDR2: LNHDA, SQIVND (reference sequence). The CDR3 DNA follows: TGTGCCAGTAATTCGTTCCGGGACCCCAATTCTGGAAACACCATATATTTT. Residues: CASNSFRDPNSGNTIYF.

V and J are TRBV6-5 and TRBJ2-2; 9 bases align to TRBD1. Looked up from germline, CDR1 is MNHEY and CDR2 is SVGAGI. Losses at the gene ends were 9 bases for V and 4 bases for J; bases not matched to a gene: 6. This CDR3 spans 14 amino acids. The CDR3 loop reads CASDRGSGTGELFF. The DNA for the CDR3 is TGTGCCAGTGACAGGGGGAGCGGCACCGGGGAGCTGTTTTTT.

The gene calls are TRBV30 and TRBJ1-1; possible D gene TRBD1, 6 bases. Germline V gives CDR1 GTSNPN, CDR2 SVGIG (reference sequence). V shed 5 bases and J shed 2 bases, with 12 bases lying between them. The CDR3 spans 13 residues. This chain's CDR3 is CAWARQANTEAFF. In DNA, the CDR3 is TGTGCCTGGGCACGACAGGCAAACACTGAAGCTTTCTTT.

This rearrangement joins TRBV6-1 to TRBJ1-5; possible D gene TRBD1, 6 bases. V lost 1 base to trimming and J lost 4 bases, with 17 bases between them. CDR1 MNHNS and CDR2 SASEGT come from the germline V gene. This CDR3 comprises 17 residues. CDR3 sequence reads: CASSEGVGRGPNQPQHF. The CDR3 DNA sequence: TGTGCCAGCAGTGAAGGGGTGGGCAGGGGCCCAAATCAGCCCCAGCATTTT.

This chain links TRBV7-9 with TRBJ2-4, with 8 nucleotides matching TRBD1. CDR1 SEHNR and CDR2 FQNEAQ come from the germline V gene (reference sequence). The CDR3 is 16 residues long. The junction had 5 bases not matched to a gene; V was cut back by 4 bases and J by 0 bases. CDR3: CASSSGQGLAKNIQYF. The CDR3, as DNA: TGTGCCAGCAGCTCCGGACAGGGTCTAGCCAAAAACATTCAGTACTTC.

Turning to this clone: The same CDR3 arises from other DNA sequences in this sample as well. The gene calls are TRBV6-5 and TRBJ1-1, with TRBD1 identical over 10 bases. CDR1 and CDR2 from the germline V gene are MNHEY and SVGAGI. CDR3 length: 14 amino acids. J lost 5 bases, V lost 5 bases, and 5 bases had no gene match. Here the CDR3 DNA reads TGTGCCAGCAGTACGGACAGGGGGGGTACTGAAGCTTTCTTT. Amino acid sequence: CASSTDRGGTEAFF.

Note on this clone: Other DNA sequences in the same sample also yield this CDR3. The genes are TRBV27 and TRBJ1-5; unclear D gene. V gave up 3 bases and J gave up 0 bases, with 3 bases separating them. CDR1 and CDR2 from the germline V gene are MNHEY and SMNVEV (reference sequence). The CDR3 loop spans 13 amino acids. CDR3 loop: CASSLRSNQPQHF. The CDR3 coding sequence is TGTGCCAGCAGTTTGCGTAGCAATCAGCCCCAGCATTTT.

CDR3 DNA sequence: TGTGCCAGCAGTTACTCGAGGGTGAACACTGAAGCTTTCTTT. This sequence encodes CASSYSRVNTEAFF. This chain links TRBV6-6 with TRBJ1-1; D is uncertain. The CDR3 runs 14 residues. CDR1 is MNHNY and CDR2 is SVGAGI in the germline V gene (reference sequence). Between the trimmed V and J ends, which lost 0 bases and 0 bases, there was a span of 5 bases.

This clone was observed once. The genes are TRBV27 and TRBJ2-1; D remains ambiguous. This CDR3 is built from 15 residues. Looked up from germline, CDR1 is MNHEY and CDR2 is SMNVEV (reference sequence). Trimming pared 5 bases from V and 0 bases from J, leaving 11 bases between. This CDR3 reads CASSPTDSSYNEQFF. DNA for the CDR3: TGTGCCAGCAGTCCGACTGATAGCTCCTACAATGAGCAGTTCTTC.

The chain joins TRBV6-1 to TRBJ1-5; no clear D gene. This CDR3 comprises 15 residues. V was shortened by 2 bases and J by 0 bases, with 8 bases between the two germline ends. Germline lookup yields CDR1 MNHNS and CDR2 SASEGT. This chain's CDR3 is CASSELSPSNQPQHF. For the CDR3, the DNA is TGTGCCAGCAGTGAATTATCCCCTAGCAATCAGCCCCAGCATTTT.

V gene TRBV19 combines with J gene TRBJ2-3; D is undetermined. CDR1 LNHDA and CDR2 SQIVND come from the germline V gene (reference sequence). The CDR3 runs to 13 residues. V lost 4 bases and J 9 bases, leaving 14 bases between the germline ends. The CDR3 region is CASSTPRQDTQYF. Written as DNA, the CDR3 is TGTGCCAGTAGTACCCCCCGGCAAGACACGCAGTATTTT.

The chain joins TRBV6-5 to TRBJ1-1, with D unclear. The CDR3 sequence is 14 residues long. Germline CDR1 MNHEY, CDR2 SVGAGI. V lost 2 bases and J 8 bases, leaving 15 bases between the germline ends. The CDR3 DNA follows: TGTGCCAGCAGTTACGACAATGCGGTCAGCGAAGCTTTCTTT. This sequence encodes CASSYDNAVSEAFF.

The chain employs TRBV10-1 and TRBJ2-7, with 7 bases matching TRBD1. CDR3 size: 14 residues. CDR1 is WNHNN and CDR2 is SYGVQD in the germline V gene (reference sequence). The trim removed 3 bases at V and 0 bases at J, leaving 2 bases unmatched. CDR3 DNA: TGCGCCAGCAGTGAAACAGGGGTCTCCTACGAGCAGTACTTC. Translated: CASSETGVSYEQYF.

The chain is built from TRBV2 and TRBJ1-4; perhaps TRBD1 as D (5 bases). The CDR3 is made up of 14 amino acids. The germline gives CDR1 SNHLY, CDR2 FYNNEI. The V and J ends lost 4 bases and 8 bases respectively, with 14 bases between them. The chain's CDR3 is CASSGQGIEEKLFF. CDR3 DNA sequence: TGTGCCAGCAGTGGCCAGGGTATCGAGGAAAAACTGTTTTTT.

The chain joins TRBV4-1 to TRBJ1-2; D is perhaps TRBD1 (5 bases). The ends were cut back, 4 bases at V and 0 bases at J, with 18 bases in the middle. This CDR3 is built from 17 residues. CDR1 is MGHRA and CDR2 is YSYEKL in the germline V gene. DNA for the CDR3: TGCGCCAGCAGCCTTTCTCGGGGGGAGGCAGCTAACTATGGCTACACCTTC. Translation: CASSLSRGEAANYGYTF.

The J gene is TRBJ1-2, the V gene TRBV12-3 or TRBV12-4; 7 nucleotides agree with TRBD1. J was trimmed by 3 bases and V by 5 bases; bases with no gene match: 3. The CDR3 contains 13 residues. The CDR3 nucleotides read TGTGCCAGCAGTAGGGGGACAGACTATGGCTACACCTTC. It translates to CASSRGTDYGYTF.

This chain connects TRBV7-9 to TRBJ1-1, with D hard to call. The CDR3 is 13 amino acids. Germline V gene sequence: CDR1 SEHNR, CDR2 FQNEAQ (reference sequence). The germline V and J ends were trimmed by 0 bases and 4 bases, with 6 bases remaining between them. In DNA form, the CDR3 reads TGTGCCAGCAGCTTAGCATCAGGCACTGAAGCTTTCTTT. Amino acid sequence: CASSLASGTEAFF.

V gene TRBV6-5 combines with J gene TRBJ2-2, with TRBD2 matching over 10 bases. The CDR3 has 16 residues. Looked up from germline, CDR1 is MNHEY and CDR2 is SVGAGI. Trimming at V came to 3 bases and at J to 7 bases, leaving 8 bases not matched to a gene. For the CDR3, the DNA is TGTGCCAGCAGTTATCCGCGGACTAGCGGAGGCGGGGAGCTGTTTTTT. It translates to CASSYPRTSGGGELFF.

This rearrangement joins TRBV6-5 to TRBJ1-6; TRBD1 aligns across 9 bases. Unmatched junction bases numbered 6, after V lost 10 bases and J lost 8 bases. Per the germline V gene, CDR1 is MNHEY and CDR2 is SVGAGI. CDR3 length equals 13 residues. The CDR3 region is CATYGTGYSPLHF. The CDR3 bases are TGTGCCACCTACGGGACAGGGTATTCACCCCTCCACTTT.

The chain employs TRBV6-5 and TRBJ1-1, with TRBD1 matching over 8 bases. CDR3 length: 11 residues. Losses at the gene ends were 6 bases for V and 11 bases for J; bases not matched to a gene: 5. Germline CDR1 is MNHEY and CDR2 is SVGAGI. CDR3 DNA sequence: TGTGCCAGCAGACAGGACAGGGAGGCTTTCTTT. Translating it yields CASRQDREAFF.

This chain links TRBV29-1 with TRBJ2-1, with D possibly being TRBD2 (6 bases). V was shortened by 6 bases and J by 9 bases, with 18 bases between the two germline ends. Germline V gene lookup returns CDR1 SQVTM and CDR2 ANQGSEA. The CDR3 loop spans 13 amino acids. Written as DNA, the CDR3 is TGCAGCGTCATGATTATACTAGCTGGTGAGCAGTTCTTC. Translated: CSVMIILAGEQFF.

This chain connects TRBV5-6 to TRBJ2-1, with D perhaps TRBD2 (6 bases). CDR3 length: 16 residues. V lost 2 bases and J lost 0, with 12 bases in between. CDR1 and CDR2 (germline): SGHDT, YYEEEE. The CDR3, as DNA: TGTGCCAGCAGCTTAGAGCGGGCGCGCTCCTACAATGAGCAGTTCTTC. Translation gives CASSLERARSYNEQFF.